These 15 T cell receptor beta chains originate from one sample sequenced in a study of CD8+ T cells in alopecia areata. Extraction of RNA preceded its reverse transcription into cDNA, which served as the sequencing template. Profiling relied on immunoSEQ multiplex PCR, and the TCRdb table lists in-frame clones only, not all of them. In the table there are about 180,000 clones, 50% to 75% of which are singletons. The treatment denotes: oral pan-JAK inhibitor, 5-10 mg twice daily. The specimen comprised CD4+ T cells sorted from blood, sampled at approximately week 60, from a patient treated with tofacitinib. These TCRs come from a human donor with alopecia areata.

This chain links TRBV7-2 with TRBJ2-2; D is unresolved. Germline V gene data show CDR1 as SGHTA and CDR2 as FQGNSA. This CDR3 is 14 amino acids long. V was pared by 1 base and J by 1 base, with 4 bases between. CDR3 in amino acids: CASSLGENTGELFF. The CDR3 region has the DNA TGTGCCAGCAGCTTAGGGGAGAACACCGGGGAGCTGTTTTTT.

The chain recombines TRBV5-1 with TRBJ2-1, with D possibly TRBD2 on 6 matching bases. V shed 0 bases and J shed 7 bases, with 17 bases lying between them. CDR1 is SGHRS, CDR2 YFSETQ, per germline. The CDR3 is made up of 16 amino acids. In DNA, the CDR3 is TGCGCCAGCAGCTTGGTACGGACTACACTTTTGAATGAGCAGTTCTTC. It specifies CASSLVRTTLLNEQFF.

V usage is TRBV4-2 and J usage is TRBJ1-5; no reliable D call. The CDR3 is 15 amino acids. The V gene lost 0 bases and the J gene lost 0 bases, with 6 bases spanning the gap. Germline CDR1 reads LGHNA; CDR2 reads YNFKEQ. The CDR3 sequence is CASSQDGSSNQPQHF. CDR3 DNA: TGTGCCAGCAGCCAAGATGGGAGTAGCAATCAGCCCCAGCATTTT.

V usage is TRBV7-9 and J usage is TRBJ2-5, with TRBD1 matching over 8 bases. V trimming: 2 bases; J trimming: 2 bases; junction bases outside the gene matches: 4. Germline V lookup: CDR1 SEHNR, CDR2 FQNEAQ (reference sequence). The CDR3 has 15 amino acids. The CDR3 coding sequence is TGTGCCAGCAGCTTAACTACAGGGGGTCAAGAGACCCAGTACTTC. Its protein product is CASSLTTGGQETQYF. Filled out from reference TRBV7-9 and TRBJ2-5, the complete variable domain reads DTGVSQNPRHKITKRGQNVTFRCDPISEHNRLYWYRQTLGQGPEFLTYFQNEAQLEKSRLLSDRFSAERPKGSFSTLEIQRTEQGDSAMYLCASSLTTGGQETQYFGPGTRLLVL.

This chain links TRBV5-1 with TRBJ1-1; 8 bases agree with TRBD1. The junction had 10 bases not matched to a gene; V was cut back by 5 bases and J by 4 bases. Per germline, CDR1 SGHRS and CDR2 YFSETQ. The CDR3 extends over 15 amino acids. DNA of the CDR3: TGCGCCAGCAGAATTAGCCAGGGGGCGTTCACTGAAGCTTTCTTT. Encoded protein: CASRISQGAFTEAFF.

In this sample, this clone turned up once. The chain joins TRBV30 to TRBJ2-1; D uncertain. This CDR3 is built from 14 residues. Germline V gene sequence: CDR1 GTSNPN, CDR2 SVGIG (reference sequence). The V end was cut by 7 bases, the J end by 9 bases, with 22 bases between. In nucleotides, the CDR3 is TGTGCCTACTGCCTGACGGTCCTTGGCGGTGAGCAGTTCTTC. Residues: CAYCLTVLGGEQFF.

This chain joins TRBV9 and TRBJ2-3; TRBD2 might be the D (6 bases). This CDR3 has 16 residues. Germline loops: CDR1 SGDLS, CDR2 YYNGEE. Between the trimmed V and J ends, which lost 0 bases and 2 bases, there was a span of 13 bases. CDR3: CASSVGASENTDTQYF. In DNA form, the CDR3 reads TGTGCCAGCAGCGTAGGTGCTAGCGAGAACACAGATACGCAGTATTTT.

This rearrangement joins TRBV6-5 to TRBJ2-2; D remains unclear. Per germline, CDR1 MNHEY and CDR2 SVGAGI. Trimming took off 0 bases at V and 6 bases at J, with 2 bases between the two ends. This CDR3 is 12 amino acids long. The CDR3 nucleotides read TGTGCCAGCAGTTACTCGGCCGGGGAGCTGTTTTTT. Protein sequence: CASSYSAGELFF.

The gene calls are TRBV30 and TRBJ1-4; no clear D. Deletions cut 4 bases from V and 7 bases from J, with 16 bases between. The CDR3 is 14 residues long. Germline values: CDR1 GTSNPN, CDR2 SVGIG (reference sequence). This CDR3 is CAWTTGVKGEKLFF. CDR3 coding DNA: TGTGCCTGGACTACCGGGGTCAAGGGTGAAAAACTGTTTTTT.

Here the CDR3 reads CASSLGGQETQYF. In nucleotides, the CDR3 is TGTGCCAGCAGCTTAGGGGGCCAAGAGACCCAGTACTTC. This rearrangement joins TRBV7-2 to TRBJ2-5; D is undetermined. CDR3 length equals 13 residues. Trimming pared 1 base from V and 1 base from J, leaving 4 bases between. Germline lookup yields CDR1 SGHTA and CDR2 FQGNSA.

CDR3 coding DNA: TGCGCCAGCAGCCCAGCAGCGGGGTATGAGCAGTTCTTC. It yields the protein CASSPAAGYEQFF. The J gene is TRBJ2-1, the V gene TRBV5-1; 7 bases are shared with TRBD2. The V gene's germline CDR1 is SGHRS and CDR2 YFSETQ. The ends lost 4 bases at V and 8 bases at J; junction bases unmatched: 6. The CDR3 runs 13 residues.

The J gene is TRBJ1-1, the V gene TRBV18; a possible D gene is TRBD1 (5 bases). Between the trimmed V and J ends, which lost 0 bases and 5 bases, there was a span of 19 bases. The CDR3 is 17 amino acids. Germline values: CDR1 KGHSH, CDR2 LQKENI. CDR3 sequence reads: CASSPPGGAGLRTEAFF. CDR3 nucleotides: TGTGCCAGCTCACCACCCGGTGGGGCAGGGCTGAGGACTGAAGCTTTCTTT.

The genes are TRBV5-1 and TRBJ1-1, with D tentatively TRBD1 (5 bases). The CDR3 consists of 13 residues. The V gene lost 4 bases and the J gene lost 3 bases, with 10 bases spanning the gap. Germline V gene data show CDR1 as SGHRS and CDR2 as YFSETQ. The CDR3, as DNA: TGCGCCAGCAGCCTGACAGCGGACACTGAAGCTTTCTTT. Protein product: CASSLTADTEAFF.

This clone was counted a few times. The chain couples TRBV25-1 to TRBJ2-2, with TRBD2 as a possible D gene (6 bases). CDR1 is MGHDK and CDR2 is SYGVNS in the germline V gene. The CDR3 has 16 amino acids. Trimming shortened V by 3 bases and J by 4 bases, and 15 bases separated the two germline ends. CDR3 nucleotide sequence: TGTGCCAGCAGTGATAGTCGGGGGATCGGCACCGGGGAGCTGTTTTTT. This codes for CASSDSRGIGTGELFF.

The rearrangement uses TRBV2 and TRBJ1-1; D uncertain. Germline CDR1 SNHLY, CDR2 FYNNEI. The CDR3 is 13 residues long. Trimming removed 5 bases at V and 1 base at J, with 8 bases between. The CDR3 sequence: CASSLSQNTEAFF. The DNA of the CDR3 is TGTGCCAGCAGTCTAAGCCAGAACACTGAAGCTTTCTTT.